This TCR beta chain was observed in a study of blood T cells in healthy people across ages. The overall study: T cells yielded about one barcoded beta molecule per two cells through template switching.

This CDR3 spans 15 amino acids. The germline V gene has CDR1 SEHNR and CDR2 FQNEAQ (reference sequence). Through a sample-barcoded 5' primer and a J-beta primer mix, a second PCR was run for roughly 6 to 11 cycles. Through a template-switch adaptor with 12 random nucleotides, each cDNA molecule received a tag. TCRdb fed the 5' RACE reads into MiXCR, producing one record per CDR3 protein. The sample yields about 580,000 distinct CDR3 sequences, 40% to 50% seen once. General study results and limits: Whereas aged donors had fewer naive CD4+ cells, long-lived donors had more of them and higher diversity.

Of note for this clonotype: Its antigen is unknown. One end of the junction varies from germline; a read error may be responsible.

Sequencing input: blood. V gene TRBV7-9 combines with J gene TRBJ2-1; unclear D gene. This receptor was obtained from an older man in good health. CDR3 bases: TGTGCCAGCAGCTTAGCACTTCGGAGCTACGATGAGCAGTTCTTC. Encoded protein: CASSLALRSYDEQFF.